The 25 T cell receptor beta chains given below trace back to one sample, sequenced in a study of blood T cell repertoires in COVID-19. The method was immunoSEQ multiplex PCR; TCRdb's version includes in-frame clones alone and lacks a portion of them. The sample records approximately 90,000 clones, just under 80% being singletons. The sequencing sample was made of peripheral blood. Receptors were obtained from an older man with COVID-19, enrolled during active disease.

The CDR3 loop is CASSLAPTNNSPLHF. Here the CDR3 DNA reads TGCGCCAGCAGCTTGGCCCCGACAAATAATTCACCCCTCCACTTT. The chain has TRBV5-1 and TRBJ1-6; D unresolved. The V end lost 0 bases, the J end lost 5 bases, and 9 bases lay between the germline ends. The germline V gene has CDR1 SGHRS and CDR2 YFSETQ. The CDR3 runs 15 residues.

The CDR3 sequence is CASSTGGTGELFF. The DNA for the CDR3 is TGTGCCAGCTCGACCGGGGGGACCGGGGAGCTGTTTTTT. The chain joins TRBV12-3 or TRBV12-4 to TRBJ2-2, with 7 bases lining up with TRBD2. The CDR3 is 13 amino acids. The J segment lost 5 bases and the V segment lost 8 bases, leaving 5 bases of the junction unmatched.

The chain recombines TRBV30 with TRBJ1-6; D remains unclear. CDR1 GTSNPN and CDR2 SVGIG come from the germline V gene (reference sequence). The CDR3 has 18 residues. The V end lost 3 bases, the J end lost 1 base, and 19 bases lay between the germline ends. For the CDR3, the DNA is TGTGCCTGGAGGAAGCCCGGAGCTTTAGGATCCTATAATTCACCCCTCCACTTT. Amino acid sequence: CAWRKPGALGSYNSPLHF.

The chain carries TRBV11-2 and TRBJ2-7; D gene unclear. The germline V gene encodes CDR1 SGHAT and CDR2 FQNNGV. Trimming removed 0 bases at V and 6 bases at J, with 12 bases between. The CDR3 runs to 14 residues. The CDR3 DNA is TGTGCCAGCAGCTTAGATTATGCGGAATCCGAGCAGTACTTC. It codes for CASSLDYAESEQYF.

V gene TRBV4-3 combines with J gene TRBJ1-4; D remains unclear. The CDR3 sequence is 16 residues long. The ends were cut back, 4 bases at V and 3 bases at J, with 15 bases in the middle. CDR1 and CDR2 from the germline V gene are LGHNA and YSLEER. The CDR3 sequence is CASSPSTPPANEKLFF. DNA for the CDR3: TGCGCCAGCAGCCCGAGCACCCCCCCGGCTAATGAAAAACTGTTTTTT.

This clone was counted only a few times. This chain connects TRBV7-9 to TRBJ1-1; 9 positions match TRBD1. This CDR3 is 16 amino acids long. The ends lost 5 bases at V and 1 base at J; junction bases unmatched: 8. The germline V gene encodes CDR1 SEHNR and CDR2 FQNEAQ (reference sequence). The chain's CDR3 is CASSPLDRGANTEAFF. The CDR3 DNA follows: TGTGCCAGCAGCCCCTTAGACAGGGGGGCGAACACTGAAGCTTTCTTT.

V gene TRBV6-5 combines with J gene TRBJ1-1, with D possibly being TRBD1 (5 bases). The V gene's germline CDR1 is MNHEY and CDR2 SVGAGI. This CDR3 comprises 15 residues. Trimming pared 5 bases from V and 1 base from J, leaving 14 bases between. In DNA form, the CDR3 reads TGTGCCAGCAGTCTTCAGGGATTGAGGAACACTGAAGCTTTCTTT. It yields the protein CASSLQGLRNTEAFF.

This clone was counted a few times. This chain connects TRBV7-2 to TRBJ2-5; D is unresolved. Deletions cut 2 bases from V and 4 bases from J, with 8 bases between. The CDR3 has 13 amino acids. The germline V gene has CDR1 SGHTA and CDR2 FQGNSA. In DNA form, the CDR3 reads TGTGCCAGCAGCTTATCCCTCGGAGAGACCCAGTACTTC. Its translation: CASSLSLGETQYF.

This chain joins TRBV9 and TRBJ1-2, with D possibly being TRBD1 (6 bases). CDR1 is SGDLS, CDR2 YYNGEE, per germline. Between the trimmed V and J ends, which lost 0 bases and 4 bases, there was a span of 10 bases. The CDR3 covers 14 residues. The CDR3, as DNA: TGTGCCAGCAGCGTAGCGGGGGGCACCTATGGCTACACCTTC. Translated: CASSVAGGTYGYTF.

The rearrangement links TRBV28 to TRBJ1-1; perhaps TRBD1 as D (5 bases). V was clipped by 5 bases and J by 4 bases, with 14 bases between them. The germline gives CDR1 MDHEN, CDR2 SYDVKM. This CDR3 is built from 14 residues. Here the CDR3 reads CASSPGQTGTEAFF. The CDR3 nucleotides are TGTGCCAGCAGTCCTGGACAAACCGGCACTGAAGCTTTCTTT.

The rearrangement joins TRBV6-5 to TRBJ2-7; 8 bases are shared with TRBD1. Trimming at V came to 7 bases and at J to 4 bases, leaving 12 bases not matched to a gene. CDR1 and CDR2 from the germline V gene are MNHEY and SVGAGI. The CDR3 runs 15 residues. DNA of the CDR3: TGTGCCAGCACTTGGGAACAGGGGGGTTTTTACGAGCAGTACTTC. It translates to CASTWEQGGFYEQYF.

The chain links TRBV2 to TRBJ2-7; D not resolved. Trimming stripped 6 bases from V and 5 bases from J, with 8 bases between. Germline V gene lookup returns CDR1 SNHLY and CDR2 FYNNEI. The CDR3 has 11 residues. CDR3 DNA sequence: TGTGCCAGCAGACAGATGGACGAGCAGTACTTC. This translates into CASRQMDEQYF.

V gene TRBV11-2 combines with J gene TRBJ2-7; tentatively, D is TRBD1 (6 bases). Germline V gene lookup returns CDR1 SGHAT and CDR2 FQNNGV. The CDR3 loop spans 15 amino acids. The ends were cut back, 3 bases at V and 2 bases at J, with 14 bases in the middle. The CDR3 sequence is CASSFNRDPTYEQYF. CDR3 nucleotides: TGTGCCAGCAGCTTCAACAGGGACCCTACCTACGAGCAGTACTTC.

The count of this clone is one. The chain carries TRBV6-5 and TRBJ2-5; 7 positions match TRBD2. This CDR3 has 13 residues. V gave up 5 bases and J gave up 5 bases; unmatched junction bases: 5. Germline lookup yields CDR1 MNHEY and CDR2 SVGAGI. DNA for the CDR3: TGTGCCAGCAGTCCCTGGGGGGGTGAGACCCAGTACTTC. Protein sequence: CASSPWGGETQYF.

This clone was observed a handful of times. The gene calls are TRBV11-3 and TRBJ2-2, with D perhaps matching TRBD2 (5 bases). Germline V gene data show CDR1 as SGHNT and CDR2 as YENEEA. The length of the CDR3 is 15 residues. With 4 bases removed from V and 7 bases from J, the gap between germline ends came to 16 bases. Written as DNA, the CDR3 is TGTGCCAGCAGCTGGGGAACATCCCGGGGCGGGGAGCTGTTTTTT. Its translation is CASSWGTSRGGELFF.

This clone came up once. The junction departs from the called germline gene at one end, perhaps through a read error. The V gene is TRBV7-7, the J gene TRBJ2-5; maybe TRBD2 (7 bases). CDR1 and CDR2 (germline): SSHAT, FNYEAQ (reference sequence). The CDR3 consists of 19 residues. In DNA form, the CDR3 reads TGTGCTAGCAGCTTAGCACGATTCGGTGCGGGGGCCAACCAAGAGACCCAGTACTTC. It codes for CASSLARFGAGANQETQYF.

The chain joins TRBV9 to TRBJ2-2, with 9 bases that match TRBD1. CDR1 and CDR2 (germline): SGDLS, YYNGEE. J gave up 7 bases and V 3 bases, and 10 bases lay outside the gene matches. CDR3 size: 16 residues. As DNA, the CDR3 is TGTGCCAGCAGCGCCCGGACAGGGGTCCGCCACGGGGAGCTGTTTTTT. Its translation: CASSARTGVRHGELFF.

The chain joins TRBV7-2 to TRBJ2-7; 10 bases line up with TRBD2. The V gene end was trimmed by 5 bases and the J gene end by 3 bases; junction bases not matched to a gene: 4. The CDR3 length is 14 residues. Germline CDR1 and CDR2: SGHTA and FQGNSA. The CDR3 DNA is TGTGCCAGCAGCGCACTAGCGGGATTCTACGAGCAGTACTTC. Translation gives CASSALAGFYEQYF. Together with reference TRBV7-2 and TRBJ2-7, the CDR3 gives the full variable domain: GAGVSQSPSNKVTEKGKDVELRCDPISGHTALYWYRQSLGQGLEFLIYFQGNSAPDKSGLPSDRFSAERTGGSVSTLTIQRTQQEDSAVYLCASSALAGFYEQYFGPGTRLTVT.

This chain joins TRBV7-2 and TRBJ1-5; D not certain. V lost 5 bases, J lost 3 bases, and 11 bases lay in between. CDR3 length: 14 residues. The germline V gene has CDR1 SGHTA and CDR2 FQGNSA. The CDR3 region is CASSPGMFNQPQHF. CDR3 coding DNA: TGTGCCAGCAGCCCCGGGATGTTCAATCAGCCCCAGCATTTT.

The chain has TRBV13 and TRBJ1-4; D call uncertain. The ends were cut back, 0 bases at V and 8 bases at J, with 13 bases in the middle. This CDR3 region has 15 residues. The germline CDR1 and CDR2 sequences are PRHDT and FYEKMQ (reference sequence). The CDR3 nucleotides read TGTGCCAGCAGCTTAGGCCTAACGGCGGGCGAAAAACTGTTTTTT. Translation: CASSLGLTAGEKLFF.

CDR3 in amino acids: CASSQGIETGGRTF. CDR3 DNA: TGTGCCAGCAGCCAAGGGATCGAGACAGGGGGAAGGACCTTC. The gene calls are TRBV14 and TRBJ1-2, with TRBD1 identical over 9 bases. Germline CDR1 SGHDN, CDR2 FVKESK. V dropped 1 base and J dropped 14; count of bases not matched to a gene: 11. The CDR3 is 14 amino acids.

The chain recombines TRBV7-9 with TRBJ1-1, with D maybe TRBD1 (5 bases). CDR1 is SEHNR and CDR2 is FQNEAQ in the germline V gene (reference sequence). The CDR3 extends over 13 amino acids. V lost 5 bases, J lost 8 bases, and 15 bases lay in between. The CDR3 spells CASSRDGRSEAFF. The DNA for the CDR3 is TGTGCCAGCAGCAGGGACGGGAGAAGCGAAGCTTTCTTT.

This chain joins TRBV5-4 and TRBJ1-2; D perhaps matches TRBD1 (5 bases). V was cut by 1 base and J by 8 bases, with 18 bases left in between. The germline V gene encodes CDR1 SGHNT and CDR2 YYREEE (reference sequence). This CDR3 is 15 amino acids long. The CDR3, as DNA: TGTGCCAGCAGCTTGAGCGATCAGGGTCTGAGAGGCTACACCTTC. It encodes CASSLSDQGLRGYTF.

The CDR3 DNA reads as TGTGCCAGCAGTCTGGACAGGTTTGCCTACGAGCAGTACTTC. Amino acid sequence: CASSLDRFAYEQYF. The chain combines TRBV6-5 with TRBJ2-7; the match to TRBD1 covers 7 bases. This CDR3 is 14 amino acids long. J lost 2 bases, V lost 5 bases, and 6 bases had no gene match. Germline-derived CDR1 and CDR2 are MNHEY and SVGAGI.

DNA of the CDR3: TGTGCCAGCTGCCAAGCCCCAACCTACGAGCAGTACTTC. It translates to CASCQAPTYEQYF. V usage is TRBV6-6 and J usage is TRBJ2-7; D not resolved. CDR1 and CDR2 from the germline V gene are MNHNY and SVGAGI (reference sequence). The CDR3 covers 13 residues. Trimming left V 8 bases short and J 2 bases short, with 13 bases between.